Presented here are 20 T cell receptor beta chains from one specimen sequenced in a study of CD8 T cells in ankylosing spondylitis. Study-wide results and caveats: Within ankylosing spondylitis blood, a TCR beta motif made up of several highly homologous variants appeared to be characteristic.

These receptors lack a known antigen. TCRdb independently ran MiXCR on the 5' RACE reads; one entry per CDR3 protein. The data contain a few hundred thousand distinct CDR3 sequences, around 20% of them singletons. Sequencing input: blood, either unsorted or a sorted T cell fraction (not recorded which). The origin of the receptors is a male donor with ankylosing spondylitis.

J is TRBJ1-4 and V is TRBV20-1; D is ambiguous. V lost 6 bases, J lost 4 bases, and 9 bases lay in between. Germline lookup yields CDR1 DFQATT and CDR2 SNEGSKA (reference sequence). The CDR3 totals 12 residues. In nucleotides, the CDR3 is TGCAGTGCGGAACAAAGTAATGAAAAACTGTTTTTT. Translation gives CSAEQSNEKLFF.

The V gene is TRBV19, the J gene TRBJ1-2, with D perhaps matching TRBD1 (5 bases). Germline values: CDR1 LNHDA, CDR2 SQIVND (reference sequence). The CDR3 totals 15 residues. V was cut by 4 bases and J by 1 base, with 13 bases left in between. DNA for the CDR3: TGTGCCAGTAGTAACCAGGGATCAAGTAACTATGGCTACACCTTC. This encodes CASSNQGSSNYGYTF.

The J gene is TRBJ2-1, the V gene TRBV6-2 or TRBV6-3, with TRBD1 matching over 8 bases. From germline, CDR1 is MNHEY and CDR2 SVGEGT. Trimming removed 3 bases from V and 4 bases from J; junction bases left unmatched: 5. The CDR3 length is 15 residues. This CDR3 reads CASSYVRGPYNEQFF. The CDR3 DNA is TGTGCCAGCAGTTATGTCAGGGGGCCTTACAATGAGCAGTTCTTC.

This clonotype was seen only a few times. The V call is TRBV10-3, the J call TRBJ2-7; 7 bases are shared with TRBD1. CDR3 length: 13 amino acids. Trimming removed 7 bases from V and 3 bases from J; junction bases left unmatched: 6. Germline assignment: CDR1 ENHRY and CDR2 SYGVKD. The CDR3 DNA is TGTGCCATCACCGACAGGGTCGACTACGAGCAGTACTTC. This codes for CAITDRVDYEQYF.

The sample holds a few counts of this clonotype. CDR3 in amino acids: CASSLLGTNEQFF. The CDR3 DNA reads as TGTGCCAGCAGCTTATTAGGGACAAATGAGCAGTTCTTC. The chain links TRBV7-9 to TRBJ2-1; TRBD1 might be the D (6 bases). There are 13 residues in the CDR3. Trimming removed 2 bases at V and 7 bases at J, with 9 bases between. CDR1 is SEHNR, CDR2 FQNEAQ, per germline (reference sequence).

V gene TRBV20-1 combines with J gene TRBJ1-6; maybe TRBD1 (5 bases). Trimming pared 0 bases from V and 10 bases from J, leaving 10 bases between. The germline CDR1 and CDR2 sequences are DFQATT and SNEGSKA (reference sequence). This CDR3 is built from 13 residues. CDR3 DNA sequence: TGCAGTGCTAGAGACAGGGATCGGTCACCCCTCCACTTT. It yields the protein CSARDRDRSPLHF.

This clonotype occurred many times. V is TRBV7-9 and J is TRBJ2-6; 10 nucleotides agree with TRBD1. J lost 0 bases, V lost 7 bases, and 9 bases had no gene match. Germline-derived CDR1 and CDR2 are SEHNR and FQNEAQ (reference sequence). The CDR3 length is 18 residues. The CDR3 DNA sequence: TGTGCCAGCATCCCCCCGGGACAGGGGAACTCTGGGGCCAACGTCCTGACTTTC. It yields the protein CASIPPGQGNSGANVLTF.

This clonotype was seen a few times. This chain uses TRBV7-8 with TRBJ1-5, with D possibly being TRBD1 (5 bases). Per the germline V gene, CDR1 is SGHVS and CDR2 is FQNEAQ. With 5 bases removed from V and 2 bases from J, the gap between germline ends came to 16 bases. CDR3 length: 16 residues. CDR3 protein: CASSRSGGFGNQPQHF. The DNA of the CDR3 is TGTGCCAGCAGCAGATCGGGGGGATTCGGCAATCAGCCCCAGCATTTT.

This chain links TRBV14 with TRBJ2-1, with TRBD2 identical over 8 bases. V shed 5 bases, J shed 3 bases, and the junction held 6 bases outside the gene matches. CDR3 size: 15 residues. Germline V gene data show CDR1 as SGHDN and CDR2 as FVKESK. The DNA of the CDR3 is TGTGCCAGCAGCTACAAGCGGGAGTTCTACAATGAGCAGTTCTTC. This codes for CASSYKREFYNEQFF.

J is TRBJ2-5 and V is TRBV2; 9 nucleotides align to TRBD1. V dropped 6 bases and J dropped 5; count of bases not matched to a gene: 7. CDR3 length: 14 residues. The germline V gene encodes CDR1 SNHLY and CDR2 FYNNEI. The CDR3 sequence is CASRIGQGRETQYF. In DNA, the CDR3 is TGTGCCAGCAGAATAGGACAGGGGAGGGAGACCCAGTACTTC.

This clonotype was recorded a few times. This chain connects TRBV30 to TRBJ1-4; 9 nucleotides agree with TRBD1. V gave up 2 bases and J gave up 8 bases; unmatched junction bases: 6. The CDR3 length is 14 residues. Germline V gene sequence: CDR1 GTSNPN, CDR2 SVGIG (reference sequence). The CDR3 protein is CAWSRTGGREKLFF. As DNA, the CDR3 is TGTGCCTGGAGTCGCACAGGGGGCCGGGAAAAACTGTTTTTT.

The CDR3 sequence is CASSLEIGRAGETQYF. The CDR3 nucleotides read TGTGCCAGCAGCTTAGAGATCGGGAGGGCCGGTGAGACCCAGTACTTC. The V gene is TRBV7-2, the J gene TRBJ2-5; TRBD2 matches 8 bases. The V segment lost 1 base and the J segment 5 bases; nucleotides outside the gene matches: 9. Looked up from germline, CDR1 is SGHTA and CDR2 is FQGNSA. The CDR3 covers 16 residues.

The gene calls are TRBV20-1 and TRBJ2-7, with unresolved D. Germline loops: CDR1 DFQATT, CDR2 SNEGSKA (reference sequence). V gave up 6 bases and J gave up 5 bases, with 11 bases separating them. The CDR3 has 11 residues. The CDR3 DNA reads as TGCAGTGCCCGCCCAATGGACGAGCAGTACTTC. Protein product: CSARPMDEQYF.

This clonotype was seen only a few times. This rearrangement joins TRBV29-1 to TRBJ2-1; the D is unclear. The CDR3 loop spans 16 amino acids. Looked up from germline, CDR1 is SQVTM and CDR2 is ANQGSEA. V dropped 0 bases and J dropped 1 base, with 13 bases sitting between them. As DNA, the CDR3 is TGCAGCGTTGAAGATCCTTGGGGTGGGTCCTACAATGAGCAGTTCTTC. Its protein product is CSVEDPWGGSYNEQFF.

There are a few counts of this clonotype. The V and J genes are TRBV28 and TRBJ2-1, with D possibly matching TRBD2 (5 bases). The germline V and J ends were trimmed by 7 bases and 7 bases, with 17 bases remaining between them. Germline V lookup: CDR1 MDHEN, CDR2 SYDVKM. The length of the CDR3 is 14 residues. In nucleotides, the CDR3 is TGTGCCAGCACCCCGGGCCTAGCTGCGAATGAGCAGTTCTTC. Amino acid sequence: CASTPGLAANEQFF.

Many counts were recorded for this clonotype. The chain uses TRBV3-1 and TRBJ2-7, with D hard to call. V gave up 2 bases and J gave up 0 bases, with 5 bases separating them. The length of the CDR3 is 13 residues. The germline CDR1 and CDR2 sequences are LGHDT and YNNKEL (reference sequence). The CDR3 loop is CASSQRVSYEQYF. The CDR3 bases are TGTGCCAGCAGCCAAAGAGTCTCCTACGAGCAGTACTTC.

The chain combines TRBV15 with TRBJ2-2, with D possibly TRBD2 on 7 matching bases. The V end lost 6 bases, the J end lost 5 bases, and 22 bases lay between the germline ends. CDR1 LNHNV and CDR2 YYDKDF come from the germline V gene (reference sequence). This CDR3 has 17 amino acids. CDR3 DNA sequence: TGTGCCACCAGTTCGGGGGGCGCGTTTGGGAATACCGGGGAGCTGTTTTTT. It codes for CATSSGGAFGNTGELFF.

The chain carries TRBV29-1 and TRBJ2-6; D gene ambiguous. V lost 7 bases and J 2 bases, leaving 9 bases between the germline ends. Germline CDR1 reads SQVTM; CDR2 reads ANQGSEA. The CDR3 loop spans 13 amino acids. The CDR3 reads CSAGDPGANVLTF. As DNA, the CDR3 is TGCAGCGCCGGAGACCCTGGGGCCAACGTCCTGACTTTC.

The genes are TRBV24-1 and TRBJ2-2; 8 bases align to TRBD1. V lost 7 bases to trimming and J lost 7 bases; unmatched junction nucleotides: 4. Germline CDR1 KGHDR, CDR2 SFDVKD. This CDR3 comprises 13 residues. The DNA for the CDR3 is TGTGCCACCAGACTAACAGGGGGCGGGGAGCTGTTTTTT. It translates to CATRLTGGGELFF.

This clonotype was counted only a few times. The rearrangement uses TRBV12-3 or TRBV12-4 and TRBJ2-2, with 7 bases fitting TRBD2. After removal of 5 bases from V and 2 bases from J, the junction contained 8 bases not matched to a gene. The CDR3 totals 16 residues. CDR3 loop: CASSLLSGINTGELFF. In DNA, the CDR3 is TGTGCCAGCAGTCTATTGAGCGGGATTAACACCGGGGAGCTGTTTTTT.